This T cell receptor (beta chain) was obtained from a study of cytomegalovirus exposure and HLA in healthy donors. At the level of the study: There were 70 million to 95 million unique TCRs (from HLA-typed donors) in an early data release.

This PCR relied on a set of 60 Vbeta primers and 13 Jbeta primers. This table comes from immunoSEQ multiplex PCR, and its TCRdb copy is limited to in-frame clones, with some not included. The table lists around 170,000 clones, approximately 71% of them singletons. Material for sequencing was PBMCs. This receptor was taken from a girl aged 10-17 years in good health and CMV-seronegative.

The CDR3 loop is CASASGDSNQPQHF. The CDR3 DNA reads TGTGCCAGCGCGTCAGGGGATAGCAATCAGCCCCAGCATTTT. The chain links TRBV27 to TRBJ1-5; D is possibly TRBD1 (6 bases). The CDR3 consists of 14 residues. The germline gives CDR1 MNHEY, CDR2 SMNVEV (reference sequence). Trimming shortened V by 8 bases and J by 0 bases, and 11 bases separated the two germline ends.